These 29 T cell receptor beta chains were all obtained from the same sample, sequenced in a study of blood T cell repertoires in COVID-19. Assay used: immunoSEQ multiplex PCR; TCRdb lists only in-frame clones, some missing. This sample has about 240,000 clones; around 83% occur once, and the top ten carry less than 4%. Sequencing input: peripheral blood. The receptors were sampled from a woman aged 18-29 years with acute or convalescent COVID-19.

This chain connects TRBV6-2 or TRBV6-3 to TRBJ2-1, with D possibly matching TRBD2 (5 bases). The germline CDR1 and CDR2 sequences are MNHEY and SVGEGT. The CDR3 spans 15 residues. V dropped 4 bases and J dropped 12 bases, with 22 bases sitting between them. CDR3 sequence: CASSWGEFSFRGQFF. DNA for the CDR3: TGTGCCAGCAGTTGGGGTGAGTTCAGCTTTCGGGGGCAGTTCTTC.

V gene TRBV29-1 combines with J gene TRBJ1-3, with D perhaps matching TRBD1 (6 bases). This CDR3 has 13 amino acids. V lost 5 bases and J 1 base, leaving 9 bases between the germline ends. The germline gives CDR1 SQVTM, CDR2 ANQGSEA. The CDR3 loop reads CSVLDRSGNTIYF. CDR3 nucleotide sequence: TGCAGCGTTCTGGACAGATCTGGAAACACCATATATTTT.

This clone was found a few times. J is TRBJ2-7 and V is TRBV4-3, with 7 nucleotides matching TRBD2. The CDR3 is 14 residues long. V was clipped by 0 bases and J by 4 bases; unmatched bases: 3. CDR1 and CDR2 (germline): LGHNA, YSLEER. CDR3 residues: CASSQERREYEQYF. The CDR3, as DNA: TGCGCCAGCAGCCAAGAAAGGCGGGAGTACGAGCAGTACTTC.

V and J are TRBV11-2 and TRBJ2-5, with 8 bases aligning to TRBD1. V shed 2 bases, J shed 0 bases, and the junction held 11 bases outside the gene matches. The CDR3 spans 18 residues. Germline V gene lookup returns CDR1 SGHAT and CDR2 FQNNGV. CDR3 DNA: TGTGCCAGCAGCTTAAACTTGGGGACAGGAGTGTACCAAGAGACCCAGTACTTC. Residues: CASSLNLGTGVYQETQYF. Filled out from reference TRBV11-2 and TRBJ2-5, the complete variable domain reads EAGVAQSPRYKIIEKRQSVAFWCNPISGHATLYWYQQILGQGPKLLIQFQNNGVVDDSQLPKDRFSAERLKGVDSTLKIQPAKLEDSAVYLCASSLNLGTGVYQETQYFGPGTRLLVL.

The chain couples TRBV15 to TRBJ2-5; D unclear. The CDR3 totals 14 residues. Germline V lookup: CDR1 LNHNV, CDR2 YYDKDF (reference sequence). The germline V and J ends were trimmed by 0 bases and 3 bases, with 8 bases remaining between them. The CDR3 sequence is CATSRDRHEETQYF. The CDR3, as DNA: TGTGCCACCAGCAGAGATCGACACGAAGAGACCCAGTACTTC.

The chain combines TRBV4-3 with TRBJ1-2; 7 nucleotides align to TRBD1. V lost 0 bases and J lost 4; bases outside the gene matches: 8. The CDR3 has 16 residues. CDR1 is LGHNA and CDR2 is YSLEER in the germline V gene. The CDR3 nucleotides read TGCGCCAGCAGCCAAGAACGGGGACAGCGTGCCTATGGCTACACCTTC. Encoded protein: CASSQERGQRAYGYTF.

The V call is TRBV25-1, the J call TRBJ1-1; possibly TRBD1 for D (5 bases). Germline lookup yields CDR1 MGHDK and CDR2 SYGVNS. Trimming cost V 3 bases and J 1 base, with 12 bases left between them. The CDR3 runs to 15 residues. The CDR3 loop reads CASSDPGEGNTEAFF. The CDR3 DNA is TGTGCCAGCAGTGATCCGGGGGAGGGGAACACTGAAGCTTTCTTT.

This rearrangement joins TRBV30 to TRBJ1-1; 9 positions agree with TRBD1. From germline, CDR1 is GTSNPN and CDR2 SVGIG (reference sequence). The ends lost 5 bases at V and 4 bases at J; junction bases unmatched: 8. The CDR3 sequence is 14 residues long. The CDR3 loop reads CAWDRDRVRTEAFF. CDR3 DNA sequence: TGTGCCTGGGACCGGGACAGGGTTCGCACTGAAGCTTTCTTT.

The chain carries TRBV5-8 and TRBJ2-7; 10 bases match TRBD2. The junction had 17 bases not matched to a gene; V was cut back by 4 bases and J by 1 base. CDR1 is SGHTS, CDR2 YDEGEE, per germline. The CDR3 is 19 amino acids. The CDR3 protein is CASSPSLAGVQGRSYEQYF. CDR3 bases: TGTGCCAGCAGCCCATCCCTAGCGGGAGTTCAGGGGAGGTCCTACGAGCAGTACTTC.

The chain recombines TRBV2 with TRBJ2-2; 7 positions match TRBD1. Germline V lookup: CDR1 SNHLY, CDR2 FYNNEI. The CDR3 is made up of 15 amino acids. The ends lost 8 bases at V and 0 bases at J; junction bases unmatched: 6. CDR3 in DNA: TGTGCCAGCCTACGACAGGGCGCGAACACCGGGGAGCTGTTTTTT. It specifies CASLRQGANTGELFF.

This sequence joins TRBV19 and TRBJ2-3; perhaps TRBD2 as D (6 bases). The CDR3 length is 12 residues. CDR1 LNHDA and CDR2 SQIVND come from the germline V gene (reference sequence). Trimming stripped 10 bases from V and 5 bases from J, with 13 bases between. The CDR3 region has the DNA TGTGCCACCCGGGACTTGTTAGATACGCAGTATTTT. Its translation: CATRDLLDTQYF.

The rearrangement joins TRBV13 to TRBJ1-4, with 8 bases identical to TRBD1. The CDR3 is 17 residues long. Germline trimming cut 0 bases from V and 2 bases from J; bases unmatched to any gene: 5. In germline, CDR1 is PRHDT, CDR2 FYEKMQ (reference sequence). CDR3 nucleotides: TGTGCCAGCAGCTTAGGGTCCAGGGGGCTCACTAATGAAAAACTGTTTTTT. It codes for CASSLGSRGLTNEKLFF.

The genes are TRBV3-1 (or the pseudogene TRBV3-2) and TRBJ1-1, with TRBD1 matching 11 bases. J was trimmed by 1 base and V by 4 bases; bases with no gene match: 5. Germline V CDR1 and CDR2: LGHDT, YNNKEL (reference sequence). The CDR3 is 16 amino acids. The CDR3 sequence is CASSRGQGAPNTEAFF. The CDR3 DNA reads TGTGCCAGCAGCCGAGGACAGGGGGCGCCGAACACTGAAGCTTTCTTT.

V is TRBV9 and J is TRBJ1-1; D gene unclear. Germline CDR1 and CDR2: SGDLS and YYNGEE. Trimming stripped 0 bases from V and 1 base from J, with 7 bases between. The CDR3 runs 14 residues. The CDR3 nucleotides are TGTGCCAGCAGCGTAGTTCCGGGGAACACTGAAGCTTTCTTT. Translating gives CASSVVPGNTEAFF.

The chain is built from TRBV9 and TRBJ1-3; TRBD1 agrees at 9 bases. Germline V lookup: CDR1 SGDLS, CDR2 YYNGEE. CDR3 length: 17 amino acids. V lost 4 bases, J lost 0 bases, and 8 bases stayed unmatched. DNA for the CDR3: TGTGCCAGCAGCAGTTCCAGGACAGGGGTCTCTGGAAACACCATATATTTT. Its protein product is CASSSSRTGVSGNTIYF.

The chain links TRBV2 to TRBJ1-5; D remains ambiguous. V lost 3 bases and J lost 6, with 15 bases in between. In germline, CDR1 is SNHLY, CDR2 FYNNEI. The CDR3 spans 15 residues. CDR3 sequence (DNA): TGTGCCAGCAGTGAGAAGACAATCGGATTTCAGCCCCAGCATTTT. The encoded protein is CASSEKTIGFQPQHF. The whole variable domain, filled in from reference TRBV2 and TRBJ1-5, reads EPEVTQTPSHQVTQMGQEVILRCVPISNHLYFYWYRQILGQKVEFLVSFYNNEISEKSEIFDDQFSVERPDGSNFTLKIRSTKLEDSAMYFCASSEKTIGFQPQHFGDGTRLSIL.

This clone appeared a few times. The CDR3 here is CAWGYGANVLTF. CDR3 bases: TGTGCCTGGGGGTATGGGGCCAACGTCCTGACTTTC. J is TRBJ2-6 and V is TRBV30; no reliable D call. Germline V gives CDR1 GTSNPN, CDR2 SVGIG (reference sequence). CDR3 size: 12 residues. V was clipped by 5 bases and J by 3 bases, with 5 bases between them.

This clone was found a few times. The chain links TRBV2 to TRBJ1-5; D is possibly TRBD1 (5 bases). Trimming cost V 2 bases and J 7 bases, with 12 bases left between them. This CDR3 region has 14 residues. Germline CDR1 is SNHLY and CDR2 is FYNNEI. The CDR3 region has the DNA TGTGCCAGCAGTGAATGGGGGGGAAGACAGCCCCAGCATTTT. Its protein product is CASSEWGGRQPQHF.

V is TRBV6-6 and J is TRBJ2-7; a weak D match, TRBD1 (6 bases). The CDR3 is made up of 14 amino acids. V lost 6 bases and J lost 7, with 19 bases in between. Germline loops: CDR1 MNHNY, CDR2 SVGAGI (reference sequence). CDR3 protein: CASSTRQEILEQYF. The CDR3 DNA follows: TGTGCCAGCAGCACCCGACAGGAAATACTAGAGCAGTACTTC.

This clone appeared a few times. The V call is TRBV7-2, the J call TRBJ2-3; TRBD2 aligns across 10 bases. Germline trimming cut 2 bases from V and 1 base from J; bases unmatched to any gene: 3. Germline V lookup: CDR1 SGHTA, CDR2 FQGNSA. This CDR3 is 16 amino acids long. The chain's CDR3 is CASSLILAGGTDTQYF. DNA for the CDR3: TGTGCCAGCAGCTTAATCCTAGCGGGAGGCACAGATACGCAGTATTTT.

This chain joins TRBV28 and TRBJ2-3, with D tentatively TRBD2 (6 bases). The CDR3 is made up of 17 amino acids. The germline gives CDR1 MDHEN, CDR2 SYDVKM. The V end was cut by 6 bases, the J end by 0 bases, with 19 bases between. CDR3 sequence (DNA): TGTGCCAGCAGCCCCCTAGGTGCCGGGGGAAGCACAGATACGCAGTATTTT. This codes for CASSPLGAGGSTDTQYF.

This chain joins TRBV7-6 and TRBJ2-1; 9 bases line up with TRBD2. The CDR3 is made up of 15 amino acids. Unmatched junction bases numbered 5, after V lost 5 bases and J lost 3 bases. CDR1 is SGHVS, CDR2 FNYEAQ, per germline. CDR3 DNA sequence: TGTGCCAGCAGCCCGTATAGCGGGAGCTACAATGAGCAGTTCTTC. As protein: CASSPYSGSYNEQFF.

The chain combines TRBV25-1 with TRBJ1-6; D may be TRBD1 (5 bases). With 8 bases removed from V and 7 bases from J, the gap between germline ends came to 18 bases. Germline V lookup: CDR1 MGHDK, CDR2 SYGVNS. The CDR3 contains 15 residues. The DNA of the CDR3 is TGTGCCAGCTCCGTTGGGGGGATGCGAAATTCACCCCTCCACTTT. Translating it yields CASSVGGMRNSPLHF.

This sequence joins TRBV6-2 or TRBV6-3 and TRBJ1-1; 7 nucleotides agree with TRBD1. The length of the CDR3 is 14 residues. Germline assignment: CDR1 MNHEY and CDR2 SVGEGT. V shed 6 bases and J 7 bases; nucleotides not matched to a gene: 11. CDR3 nucleotide sequence: TGTGCCAGCAGCTCTGCCGGACAGGCCAATGAAGCTTTCTTT. It encodes CASSSAGQANEAFF.

V gene TRBV29-1 combines with J gene TRBJ1-1; D gene uncertain. CDR3 length: 14 amino acids. V lost 6 bases, J lost 4 bases, and 18 bases lay in between. Germline V gives CDR1 SQVTM, CDR2 ANQGSEA. CDR3 sequence (DNA): TGCAGCGTCCTAACCTCGGGTAAATTCACTGAAGCTTTCTTT. It encodes CSVLTSGKFTEAFF.

The chain uses TRBV7-9 and TRBJ2-3; 9 bases map to TRBD2. The trim removed 5 bases at V and 1 base at J, leaving 16 bases unmatched. The CDR3 contains 19 residues. Germline CDR1 and CDR2: SEHNR and FQNEAQ (reference sequence). CDR3 sequence (DNA): TGTGCCAGCAGCCGGCTGTACGGCGGGAGGGTTAGCCGCACAGATACGCAGTATTTT. Translating gives CASSRLYGGRVSRTDTQYF.

The J gene is TRBJ1-2, the V gene TRBV10-3; tentatively, D is TRBD1 (5 bases). CDR1 ENHRY and CDR2 SYGVKD come from the germline V gene. This CDR3 is built from 13 residues. The V end was cut by 3 bases, the J end by 2 bases, with 7 bases between. CDR3 sequence: CAISDSGNYGYTF. In nucleotides, the CDR3 is TGTGCCATCAGTGATTCAGGGAACTATGGCTACACCTTC.

This clone was seen a single time. The rearrangement uses TRBV9 and TRBJ2-7; TRBD1 matches 7 bases. CDR1 is SGDLS and CDR2 is YYNGEE in the germline V gene. CDR3 length: 15 amino acids. With V trimmed by 0 bases and J by 2 bases, 5 bases remained unmatched. The CDR3 region has the DNA TGTGCCAGCAGCGTAGGGGACAGTCCGGCCTACGAGCAGTACTTC. Its translation is CASSVGDSPAYEQYF.

The chain is built from TRBV2 and TRBJ2-3; TRBD1 aligns across 10 bases. Germline assignment: CDR1 SNHLY and CDR2 FYNNEI. The J segment lost 2 bases and the V segment lost 6 bases, leaving 8 bases of the junction unmatched. The CDR3 covers 16 residues. The CDR3, as DNA: TGTGCCAGCAGGGGCCCCGGGACAGGGGACACAGATACGCAGTATTTT. As protein: CASRGPGTGDTDTQYF.